This T cell receptor (beta chain) is from a study of T cells after posttransplantation cyclophosphamide. J was trimmed by 8 bases and V by 1 base; bases with no gene match: 3. The CDR3 has 14 amino acids. Germline-derived CDR1 and CDR2 are SGHVS and FQNEAQ. This related bone marrow graft donor gave peripheral blood on the day of marrow donation. This clone has at least ten counts. Its matching antigen is unknown. Sequencing was performed with immunoSEQ multiplex PCR; in TCRdb, only in-frame clones are kept and a portion is missing. The sample shows 40,000 to 55,000 clones, none of them appearing just once. The study's findings and limits: Donor CD8+ memory clones often dominated recipient blood repertoires at later times.

Input material: PBMCs. The rearrangement joins TRBV7-8 to TRBJ2-1, with TRBD2 matching over 9 bases. The origin of this receptor is a man in his forties in good health, CMV-negative, and a related stem cell transplant donor. CDR3 sequence (DNA): TGTGCCAGCAGCTTAGAGGGACTAGCTGATGAGCAGTTCTTC. This gives the protein CASSLEGLADEQFF. Combining the CDR3 with reference TRBV7-8 and TRBJ2-1 gives the whole variable domain GAGVSQSPRYKVAKRGQDVALRCDPISGHVSLFWYQQALGQGPEFLTYFQNEAQLDKSGLPSDRFFAERPEGSVSTLKIQRTQQEDSAVYLCASSLEGLADEQFFGPGTRLTVL.